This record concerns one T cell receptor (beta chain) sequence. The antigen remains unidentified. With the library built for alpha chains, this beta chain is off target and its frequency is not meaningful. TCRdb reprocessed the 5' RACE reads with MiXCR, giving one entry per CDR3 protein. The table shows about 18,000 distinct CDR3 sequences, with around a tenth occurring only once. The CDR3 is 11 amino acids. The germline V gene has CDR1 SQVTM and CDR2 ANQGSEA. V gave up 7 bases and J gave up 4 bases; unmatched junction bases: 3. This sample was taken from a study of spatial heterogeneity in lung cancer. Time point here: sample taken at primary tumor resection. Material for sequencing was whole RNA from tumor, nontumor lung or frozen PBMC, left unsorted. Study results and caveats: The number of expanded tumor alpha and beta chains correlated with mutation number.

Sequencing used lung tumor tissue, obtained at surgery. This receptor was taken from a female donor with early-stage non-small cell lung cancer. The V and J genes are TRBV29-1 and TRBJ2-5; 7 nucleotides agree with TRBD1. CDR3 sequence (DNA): TGCAGCGCCAGGACAGGAGAGACCCAGTACTTC. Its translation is CSARTGETQYF.